This T cell receptor beta chain is drawn from a study of blood T cell repertoires in COVID-19. Study-level information: COVID-19 samples collected from the United States, Italy and Spain covered acute and convalescent phases. PBMCs, B-cell-depleted T cells, or T cells were the source of the cDNA or gDNA that made up the material.

Between the trimmed V and J ends, which lost 8 bases and 3 bases, there was a span of 11 bases. Germline CDR1 is MDHEN and CDR2 is SYDVKM. There are 12 residues in the CDR3. Authors' methods: Amplification of reference gene primers provided the estimated nucleated cell counts. Repertoires were generated with immunoSEQ multiplex PCR, while TCRdb's copy carries only in-frame clones and drops some. The DNA was the basis for D and trimming; V, J and clone size are from that table. The sample lists about 150,000 clones; 75% to 90% were seen once. J is TRBJ2-7 and V is TRBV28, with TRBD2 as a possible D gene (5 bases). The sample was peripheral blood. The sequence derives from an elderly man with acute or convalescent COVID-19. CDR3 nucleotides: TGTGCCAGCCAGATACGGGGCTACGAGCAGTACTTC. It codes for CASQIRGYEQYF.